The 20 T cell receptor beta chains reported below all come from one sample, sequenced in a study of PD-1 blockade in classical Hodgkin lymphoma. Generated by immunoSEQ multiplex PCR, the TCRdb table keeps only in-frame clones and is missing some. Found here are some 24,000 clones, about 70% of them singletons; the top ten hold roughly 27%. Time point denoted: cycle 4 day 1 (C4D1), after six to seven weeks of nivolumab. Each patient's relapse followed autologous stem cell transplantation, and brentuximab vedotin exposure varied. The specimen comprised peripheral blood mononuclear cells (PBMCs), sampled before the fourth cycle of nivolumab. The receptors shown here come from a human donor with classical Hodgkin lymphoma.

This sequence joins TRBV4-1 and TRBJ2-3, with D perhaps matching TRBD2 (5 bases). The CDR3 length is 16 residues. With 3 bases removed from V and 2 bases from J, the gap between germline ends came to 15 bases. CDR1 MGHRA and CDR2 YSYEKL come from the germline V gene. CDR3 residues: CASSQGGWYPTDTQYF. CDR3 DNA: TGCGCCAGCAGCCAGGGCGGGTGGTACCCCACAGATACGCAGTATTTT.

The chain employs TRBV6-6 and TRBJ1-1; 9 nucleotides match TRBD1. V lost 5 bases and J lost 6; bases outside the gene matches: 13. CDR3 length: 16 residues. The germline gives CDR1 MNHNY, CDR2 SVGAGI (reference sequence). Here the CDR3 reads CASSRQGGASTPEAFF. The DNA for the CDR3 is TGTGCCAGCAGTAGACAGGGGGGTGCTTCAACGCCTGAAGCTTTCTTT.

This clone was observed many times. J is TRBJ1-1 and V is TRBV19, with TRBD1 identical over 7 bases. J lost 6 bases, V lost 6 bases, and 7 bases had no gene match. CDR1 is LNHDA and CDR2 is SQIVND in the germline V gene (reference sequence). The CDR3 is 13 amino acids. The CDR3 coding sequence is TGTGCCAGTAGCTGGGGACAGAATCCTGAAGCTTTCTTT. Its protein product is CASSWGQNPEAFF.

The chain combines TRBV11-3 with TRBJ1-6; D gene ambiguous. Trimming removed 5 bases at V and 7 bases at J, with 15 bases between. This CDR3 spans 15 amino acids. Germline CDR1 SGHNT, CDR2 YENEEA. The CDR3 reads CASSTWSSGNSPLHF. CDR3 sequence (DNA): TGTGCCAGCAGCACCTGGAGTTCCGGCAATTCACCCCTCCACTTT.

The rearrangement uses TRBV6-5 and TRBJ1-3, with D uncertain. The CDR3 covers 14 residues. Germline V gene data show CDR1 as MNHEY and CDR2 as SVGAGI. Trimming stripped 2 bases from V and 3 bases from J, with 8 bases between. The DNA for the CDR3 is TGTGCCAGCAGTTACCTCGTGGGTGGAAACACCATATATTTT. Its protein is CASSYLVGGNTIYF.

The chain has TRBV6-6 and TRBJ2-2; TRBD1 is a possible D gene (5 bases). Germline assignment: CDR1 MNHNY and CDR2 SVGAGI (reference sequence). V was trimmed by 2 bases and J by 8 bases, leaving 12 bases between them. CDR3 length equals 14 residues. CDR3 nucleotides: TGTGCCAGCAGTTACCGGAGAGGACAAGGGGAGCTGTTTTTT. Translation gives CASSYRRGQGELFF.

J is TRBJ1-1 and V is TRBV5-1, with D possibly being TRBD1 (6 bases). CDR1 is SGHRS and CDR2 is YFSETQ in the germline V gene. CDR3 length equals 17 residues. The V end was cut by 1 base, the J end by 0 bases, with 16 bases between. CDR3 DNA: TGCGCCAGCAGCTTGCCGGGGGCCGCGGTGATGAACACTGAAGCTTTCTTT. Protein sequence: CASSLPGAAVMNTEAFF.

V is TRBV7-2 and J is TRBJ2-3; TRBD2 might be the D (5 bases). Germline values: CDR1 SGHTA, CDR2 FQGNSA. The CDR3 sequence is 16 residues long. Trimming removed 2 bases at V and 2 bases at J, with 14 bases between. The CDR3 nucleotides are TGTGCCAGCAGCTTAAGCGGAGGCCAGGTCACAGATACGCAGTATTTT. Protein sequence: CASSLSGGQVTDTQYF.

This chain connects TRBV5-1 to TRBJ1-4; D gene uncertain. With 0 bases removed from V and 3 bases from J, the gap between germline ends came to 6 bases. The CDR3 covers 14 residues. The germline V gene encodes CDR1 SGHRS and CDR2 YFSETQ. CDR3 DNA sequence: TGCGCCAGCAGCTTGGGGTCCGCTAATGAAAAACTGTTTTTT. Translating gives CASSLGSANEKLFF. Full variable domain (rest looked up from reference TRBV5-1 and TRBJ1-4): KAGVTQTPRYLIKTRGQQVTLSCSPISGHRSVSWYQQTPGQGLQFLFEYFSETQRNKGNFPGRFSGRQFSNSRSEMNVSTLELGDSALYLCASSLGSANEKLFFGSGTQLSVL.

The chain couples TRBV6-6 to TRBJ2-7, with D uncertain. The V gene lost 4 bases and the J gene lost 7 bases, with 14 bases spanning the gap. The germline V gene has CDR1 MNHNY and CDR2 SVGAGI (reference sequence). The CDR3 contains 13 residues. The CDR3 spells CASSSTAAGEQYF. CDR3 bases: TGTGCCAGCAGTTCGACGGCTGCCGGTGAGCAGTACTTC.

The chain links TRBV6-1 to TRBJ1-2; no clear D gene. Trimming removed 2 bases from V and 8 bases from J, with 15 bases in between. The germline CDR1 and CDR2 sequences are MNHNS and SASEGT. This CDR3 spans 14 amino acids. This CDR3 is CASSEKRPLPGYTF. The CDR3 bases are TGTGCCAGCAGTGAAAAGAGACCCTTACCGGGCTACACCTTC.

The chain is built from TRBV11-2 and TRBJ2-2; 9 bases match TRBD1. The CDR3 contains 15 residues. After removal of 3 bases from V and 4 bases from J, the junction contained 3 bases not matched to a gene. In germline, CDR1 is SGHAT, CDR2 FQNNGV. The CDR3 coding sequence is TGTGCCAGCAGCTTCCGACAGGGGGGCACCGGGGAGCTGTTTTTT. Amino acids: CASSFRQGGTGELFF.

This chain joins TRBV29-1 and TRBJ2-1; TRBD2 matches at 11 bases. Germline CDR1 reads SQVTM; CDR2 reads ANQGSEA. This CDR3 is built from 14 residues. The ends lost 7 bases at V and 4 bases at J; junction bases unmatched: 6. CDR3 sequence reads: CSGTGTSGYNEQFF. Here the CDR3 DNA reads TGCAGCGGGACCGGGACTAGCGGATACAATGAGCAGTTCTTC.

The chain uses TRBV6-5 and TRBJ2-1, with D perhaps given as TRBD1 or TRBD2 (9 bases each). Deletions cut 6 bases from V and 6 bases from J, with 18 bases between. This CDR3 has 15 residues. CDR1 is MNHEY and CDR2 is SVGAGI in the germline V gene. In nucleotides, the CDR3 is TGTGCCAGCAGGTCTAGCGGGACAGGGAGCAATGAGCAGTTCTTC. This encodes CASRSSGTGSNEQFF.

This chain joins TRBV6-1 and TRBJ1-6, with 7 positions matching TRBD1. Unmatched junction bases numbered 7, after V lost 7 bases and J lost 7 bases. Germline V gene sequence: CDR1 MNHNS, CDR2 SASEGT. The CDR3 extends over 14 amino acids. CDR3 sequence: CASNRQGVNSPLHF. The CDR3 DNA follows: TGTGCCAGCAACAGACAGGGTGTAAATTCACCCCTCCACTTT.

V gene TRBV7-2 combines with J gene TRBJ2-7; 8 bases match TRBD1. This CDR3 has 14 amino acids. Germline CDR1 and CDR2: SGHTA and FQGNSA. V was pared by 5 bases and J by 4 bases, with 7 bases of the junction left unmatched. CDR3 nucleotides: TGTGCCAGCAGCCACAGGGGGGAGAGATACGAGCAGTACTTC. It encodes CASSHRGERYEQYF.

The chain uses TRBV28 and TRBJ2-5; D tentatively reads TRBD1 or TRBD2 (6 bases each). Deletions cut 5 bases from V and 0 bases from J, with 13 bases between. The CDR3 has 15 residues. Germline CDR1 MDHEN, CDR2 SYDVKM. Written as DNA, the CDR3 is TGTGCCAGCAGTCGCGCGGAGGGGGACCAAGAGACCCAGTACTTC. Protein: CASSRAEGDQETQYF.

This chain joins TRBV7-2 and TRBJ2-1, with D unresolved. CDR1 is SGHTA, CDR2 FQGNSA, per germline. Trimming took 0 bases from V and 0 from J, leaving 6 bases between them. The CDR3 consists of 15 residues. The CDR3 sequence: CASSLAVSSYNEQFF. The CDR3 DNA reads TGTGCCAGCAGCTTAGCCGTTAGCTCCTACAATGAGCAGTTCTTC. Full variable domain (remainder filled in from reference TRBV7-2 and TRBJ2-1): GAGVSQSPSNKVTEKGKDVELRCDPISGHTALYWYRQSLGQGLEFLIYFQGNSAPDKSGLPSDRFSAERTGGSVSTLTIQRTQQEDSAVYLCASSLAVSSYNEQFFGPGTRLTVL.

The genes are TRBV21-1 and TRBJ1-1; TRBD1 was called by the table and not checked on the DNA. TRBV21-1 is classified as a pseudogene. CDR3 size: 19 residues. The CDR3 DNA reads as TGTGCCAGCAGCAAAAAGGGTAGGACAGGGGAAGGATTACACACTGAAGCTTTCTTT. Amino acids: CASSKKGRTGEGLHTEAFF.

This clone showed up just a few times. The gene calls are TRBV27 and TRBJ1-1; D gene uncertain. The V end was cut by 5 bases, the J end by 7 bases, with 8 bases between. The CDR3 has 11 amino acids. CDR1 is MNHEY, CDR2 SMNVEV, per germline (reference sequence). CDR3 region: CASSIHSEAFF. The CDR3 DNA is TGTGCCAGCAGTATTCACAGTGAAGCTTTCTTT.